This TCR beta chain was found in a study of circulating CD8 cells and anti-PD-1 response in melanoma. Study-level information: Of about 13 patients, seven got anti-PD-1 first and six had prior therapy.

TCR libraries were prepared from around 15 ng of total RNA with the QIAseq Immune Repertoire TCR panel. TCRdb called the reads again in MiXCR, with one record for every CDR3 protein. The data contain fewer than 1,400 distinct CDR3 sequences, roughly 7.7% of them seen just once; the ten biggest clones take up just under 6%. V was shortened by 0 bases and J by 2 bases, with 9 bases between the two germline ends. The length of the CDR3 is 15 residues. Germline CDR1 reads MNHEY; CDR2 reads SVGAGI. Four subsets defined by PD-1 and/or TIGIT were sorted from live CD3+CD8+TCRalphabeta+ cells. Judged by abundance, this clonotype is medium-sized. Its target is not known. Study observations and caveats: Generally, no replicate experiments were performed. Under 7% of TRB clonotypes were shared between subsets at M1. PD-1 and DPOS subsets showed similar, higher clonality than DNEG.

This rearrangement joins TRBV6-5 to TRBJ2-3; TRBD1 or TRBD2 may be the D gene (5 bases each). This specimen consisted of CD8+ T cells from PBMCs, obtained at baseline or after one month of anti-PD-1 therapy (not recorded which). This TCR was sampled from a human donor with melanoma. CDR3 protein: CASSYSGGATDTQYF. In DNA, the CDR3 is TGTGCCAGCAGTTACTCTGGGGGTGCCACAGATACGCAGTATTTT.